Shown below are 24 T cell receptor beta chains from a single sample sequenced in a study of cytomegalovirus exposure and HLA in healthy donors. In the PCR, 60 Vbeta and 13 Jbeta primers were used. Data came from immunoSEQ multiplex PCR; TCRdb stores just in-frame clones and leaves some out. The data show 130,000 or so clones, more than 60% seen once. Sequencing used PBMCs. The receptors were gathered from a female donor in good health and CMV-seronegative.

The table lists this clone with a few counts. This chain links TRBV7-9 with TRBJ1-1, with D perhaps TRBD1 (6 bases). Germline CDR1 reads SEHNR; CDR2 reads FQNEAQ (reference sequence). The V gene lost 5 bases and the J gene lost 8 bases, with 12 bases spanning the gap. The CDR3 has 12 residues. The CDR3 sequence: CASSLGTSEAFF. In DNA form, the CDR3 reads TGTGCCAGCAGCCTCGGGACATCCGAAGCTTTCTTT.

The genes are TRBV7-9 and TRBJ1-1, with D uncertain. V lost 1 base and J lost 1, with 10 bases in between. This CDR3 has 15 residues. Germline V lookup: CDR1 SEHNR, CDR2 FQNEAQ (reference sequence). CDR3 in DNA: TGTGCCAGCAGCTTAGTAATGTCCAGGAACACTGAAGCTTTCTTT. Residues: CASSLVMSRNTEAFF.

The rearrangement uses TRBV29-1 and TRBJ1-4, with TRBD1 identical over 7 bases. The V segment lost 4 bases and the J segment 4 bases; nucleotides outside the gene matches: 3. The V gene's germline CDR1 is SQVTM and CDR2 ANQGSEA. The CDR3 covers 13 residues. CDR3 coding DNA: TGCAGCGTTGTAGGGACAGATAATGAAAAACTGTTTTTT. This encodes CSVVGTDNEKLFF.

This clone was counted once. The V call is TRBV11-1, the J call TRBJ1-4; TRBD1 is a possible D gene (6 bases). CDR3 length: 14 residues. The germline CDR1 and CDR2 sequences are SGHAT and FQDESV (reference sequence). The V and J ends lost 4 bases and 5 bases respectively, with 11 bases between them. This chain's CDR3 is CASSSGHLNEKLFF. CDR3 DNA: TGTGCCAGCAGCTCGGGACATTTGAATGAAAAACTGTTTTTT.

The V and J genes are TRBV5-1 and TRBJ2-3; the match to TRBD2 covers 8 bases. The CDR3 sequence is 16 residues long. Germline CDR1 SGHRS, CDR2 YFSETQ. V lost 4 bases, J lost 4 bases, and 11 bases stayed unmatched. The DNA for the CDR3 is TGCGCCAGCAGCGAACCGGCGGGAGGAGGCGCAGATACGCAGTATTTT. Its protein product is CASSEPAGGGADTQYF.

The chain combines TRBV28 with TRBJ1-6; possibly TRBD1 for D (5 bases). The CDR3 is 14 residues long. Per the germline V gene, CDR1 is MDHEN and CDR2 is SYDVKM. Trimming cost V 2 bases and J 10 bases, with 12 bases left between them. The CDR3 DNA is TGTGCCAGCAGTTTACGGGGGACTTTCTCACCCCTCCACTTT. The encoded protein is CASSLRGTFSPLHF.

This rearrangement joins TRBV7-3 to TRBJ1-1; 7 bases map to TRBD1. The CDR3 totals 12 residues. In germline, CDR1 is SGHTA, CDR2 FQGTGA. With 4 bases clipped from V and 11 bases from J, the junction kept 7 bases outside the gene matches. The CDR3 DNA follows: TGTGCCAGCAGCTCAGAGGGGGCTCGCGCTTTCTTT. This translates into CASSSEGARAFF. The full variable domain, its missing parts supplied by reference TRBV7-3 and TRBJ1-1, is GAGVSQTPSNKVTEKGKYVELRCDPISGHTALYWYRQSLGQGPEFLIYFQGTGAADDSGLPNDRFFAVRPEGSVSTLKIQRTERGDSAVYLCASSSEGARAFFGQGTRLTVV.

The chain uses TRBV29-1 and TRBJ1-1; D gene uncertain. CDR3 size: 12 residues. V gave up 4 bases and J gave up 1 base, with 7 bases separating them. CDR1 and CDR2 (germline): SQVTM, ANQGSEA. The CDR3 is CSVGPGNTEAFF. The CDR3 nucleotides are TGCAGCGTTGGGCCGGGGAACACTGAAGCTTTCTTT.

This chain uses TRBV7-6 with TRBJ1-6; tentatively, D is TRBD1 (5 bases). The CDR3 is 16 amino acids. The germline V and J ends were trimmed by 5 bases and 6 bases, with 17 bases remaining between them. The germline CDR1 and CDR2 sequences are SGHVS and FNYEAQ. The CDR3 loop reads CASSRRTREGNSPLHF. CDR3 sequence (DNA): TGTGCCAGCAGCCGACGGACAAGGGAGGGTAATTCACCCCTCCACTTT.

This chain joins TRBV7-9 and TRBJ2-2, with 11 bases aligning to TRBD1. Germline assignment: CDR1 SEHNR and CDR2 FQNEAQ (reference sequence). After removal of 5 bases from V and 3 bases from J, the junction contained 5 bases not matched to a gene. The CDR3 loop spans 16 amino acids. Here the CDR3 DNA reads TGTGCCAGCAGCGTATGGACAGGGGGCGACACCGGGGAGCTGTTTTTT. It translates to CASSVWTGGDTGELFF.

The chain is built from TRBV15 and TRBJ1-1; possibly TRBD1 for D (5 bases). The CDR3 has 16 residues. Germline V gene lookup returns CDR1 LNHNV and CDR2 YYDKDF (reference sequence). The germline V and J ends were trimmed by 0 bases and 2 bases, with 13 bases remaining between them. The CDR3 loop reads CATSRDWQGPNTEAFF. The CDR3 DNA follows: TGTGCCACCAGCAGAGATTGGCAGGGCCCAAACACTGAAGCTTTCTTT.

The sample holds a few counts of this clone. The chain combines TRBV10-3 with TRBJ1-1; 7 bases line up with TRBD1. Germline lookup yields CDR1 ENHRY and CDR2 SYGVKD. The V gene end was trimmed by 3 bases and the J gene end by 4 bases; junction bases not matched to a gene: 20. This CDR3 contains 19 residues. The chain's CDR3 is CAISERRGERQGSRTEAFF. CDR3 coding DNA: TGTGCCATCAGTGAACGGAGGGGGGAGAGACAGGGATCGCGCACTGAAGCTTTCTTT.

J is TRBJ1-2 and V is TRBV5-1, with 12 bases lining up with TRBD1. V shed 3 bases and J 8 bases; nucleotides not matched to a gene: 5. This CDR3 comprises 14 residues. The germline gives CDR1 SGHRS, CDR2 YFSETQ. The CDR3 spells CASSWGQGALGYTF. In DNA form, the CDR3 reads TGCGCCAGCAGCTGGGGACAGGGGGCGTTAGGCTACACCTTC.

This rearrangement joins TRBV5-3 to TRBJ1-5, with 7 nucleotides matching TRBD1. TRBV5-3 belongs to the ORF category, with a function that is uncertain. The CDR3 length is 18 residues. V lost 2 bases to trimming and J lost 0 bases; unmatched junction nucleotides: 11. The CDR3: CARSFRDRPLHSNQPQHF. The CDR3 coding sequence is TGTGCCAGAAGCTTCCGGGACAGACCCCTTCATAGCAATCAGCCCCAGCATTTT.

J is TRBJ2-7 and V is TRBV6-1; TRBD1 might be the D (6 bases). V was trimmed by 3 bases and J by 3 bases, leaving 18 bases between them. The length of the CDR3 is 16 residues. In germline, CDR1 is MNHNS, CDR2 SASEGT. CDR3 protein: CASSDRTGTSYYEQYF. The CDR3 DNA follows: TGTGCCAGCAGTGATCGGACCGGGACATCGTACTACGAGCAGTACTTC.

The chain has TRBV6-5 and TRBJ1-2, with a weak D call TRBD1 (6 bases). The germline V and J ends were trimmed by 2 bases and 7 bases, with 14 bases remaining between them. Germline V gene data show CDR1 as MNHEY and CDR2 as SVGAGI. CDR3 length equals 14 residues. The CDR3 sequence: CASSYEQGYAGYTF. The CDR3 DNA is TGTGCCAGCAGTTACGAACAGGGATACGCTGGCTACACCTTC.

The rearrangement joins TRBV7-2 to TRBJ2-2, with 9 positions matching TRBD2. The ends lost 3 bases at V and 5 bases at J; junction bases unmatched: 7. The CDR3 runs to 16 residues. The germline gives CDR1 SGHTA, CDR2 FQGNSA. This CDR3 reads CASSLRRGGPTGELFF. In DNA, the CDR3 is TGTGCCAGCAGCTTGAGGCGGGGGGGCCCGACCGGGGAGCTGTTTTTT.

As DNA, the CDR3 is TGCGCCAGCAGCCAAGGACGGCGGGGCTACGAGCAGTACTTC. Protein: CASSQGRRGYEQYF. This sequence joins TRBV4-1 and TRBJ2-7, with a possible D match to TRBD2 (6 bases). There are 14 residues in the CDR3. V was clipped by 1 base and J by 3 bases, with 10 bases between them. Germline V gives CDR1 MGHRA, CDR2 YSYEKL.

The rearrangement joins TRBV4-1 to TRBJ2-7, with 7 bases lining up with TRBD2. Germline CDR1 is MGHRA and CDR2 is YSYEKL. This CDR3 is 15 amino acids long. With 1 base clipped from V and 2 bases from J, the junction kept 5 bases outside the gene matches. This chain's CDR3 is CASSQASGIAYEQYF. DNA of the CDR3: TGCGCCAGCAGCCAAGCTAGCGGAATCGCCTACGAGCAGTACTTC.

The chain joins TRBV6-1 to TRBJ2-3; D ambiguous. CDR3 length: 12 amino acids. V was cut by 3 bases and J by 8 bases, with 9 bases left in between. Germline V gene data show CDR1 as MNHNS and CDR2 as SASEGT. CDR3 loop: CASSDWAGTQYF. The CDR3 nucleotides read TGTGCCAGCAGTGATTGGGCAGGTACGCAGTATTTT.

The CDR3 spells CASTHSGGRHYGYTF. The CDR3 coding sequence is TGCGCCAGCACACACTCCGGGGGGCGTCACTATGGCTACACCTTC. J is TRBJ1-2 and V is TRBV5-1, with a possible D match to TRBD1 (6 bases). Germline V gene data show CDR1 as SGHRS and CDR2 as YFSETQ. CDR3 length equals 15 residues. V was pared by 6 bases and J by 3 bases, with 18 bases between.

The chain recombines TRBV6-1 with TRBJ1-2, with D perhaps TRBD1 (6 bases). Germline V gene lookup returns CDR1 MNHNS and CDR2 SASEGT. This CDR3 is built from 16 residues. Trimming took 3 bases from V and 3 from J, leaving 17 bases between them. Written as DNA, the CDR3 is TGTGCCAGCAGTGAGGGGGCAGGGTACTTTGACTATGGCTACACCTTC. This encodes CASSEGAGYFDYGYTF.

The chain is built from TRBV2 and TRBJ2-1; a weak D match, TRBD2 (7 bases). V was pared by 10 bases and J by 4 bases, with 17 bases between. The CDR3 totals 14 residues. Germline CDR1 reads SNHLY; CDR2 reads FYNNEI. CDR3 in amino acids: CANKMGGAYNEQFF. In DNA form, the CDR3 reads TGTGCCAACAAAATGGGGGGGGCGTACAATGAGCAGTTCTTC.

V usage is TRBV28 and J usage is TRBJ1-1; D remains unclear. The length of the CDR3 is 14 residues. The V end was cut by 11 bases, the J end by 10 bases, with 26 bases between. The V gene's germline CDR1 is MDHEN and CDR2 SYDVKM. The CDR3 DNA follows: TGTGCCGTCCAAGAGCCCGGGATCCGTTTGGTAGCTTTCTTT. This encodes CAVQEPGIRLVAFF.